A selection of T cell receptor beta chains follows, all from one sample in a study of blood T cells in healthy people across ages. TCRdb analysed the 5' RACE reads with MiXCR anew, one entry per CDR3 protein. This sample has approximately 900,000 distinct CDR3 sequences, with about 48% found just once. Source material: blood. These receptors all come from a man younger than 40 in good health. CDR3s include the opening cysteine and the closing phenylalanine or tryptophan. Each record gives: D gene, J gene, clone size, V gene, CDR3 length, CDR3 DNA, CDR3 protein. D genes are given only for firm matches. Some rows mark clone size as missing; the rest say once, few, many or name a class of expanded clone.

- TRBJ2-7 - TRBV6-2/TRBV6-3 14 TGTGCCAGCAGTTACAGGGGTGCCCTCTACGAGCAGTACTTC CASSYRGALYEQYF
TRBD1 TRBJ2-7 - TRBV4-1 17 TGCGCCAGCAGCCACGGGCCGAGGACAGGGGGCTTGTACGAGCAGTACTTC CASSHGPRTGGLYEQYF
TRBD2 TRBJ2-1 - TRBV5-1 18 TGCGCCAGCAGCCCGGGACTAGCGGGGGCGTCTATCTACAATGAGCAGTTCTTC CASSPGLAGASIYNEQFF
TRBD2 TRBJ2-5 - TRBV29-1 14 TGCAGCGTTTTTGAGACTAGCCTCGGGGAGACCCAGTACTTC CSVFETSLGETQYF
- TRBJ2-1 - TRBV12-3/TRBV12-4 15 TGTGCCAGCAGTTTTCGATCAGTGGTCTACAATGAGCAGTTCTTC CASSFRSVVYNEQFF
- TRBJ2-5 - TRBV18 16 TGTGCCAGCTCCCCAAACCCCGACAGCTACCAAGAGACCCAGTACTTC CASSPNPDSYQETQYF
TRBD2 TRBJ2-1 - TRBV9 16 TGTGCCAGCAGCGTAGTGGATAGCGGGGCCTCCAATGAGCAGTTCTTC CASSVVDSGASNEQFF
- TRBJ2-3 few TRBV7-2 15 TGTGCCAGCAGCTTATGGCGTAGCAGCACAGATACGCAGTATTTT CASSLWRSSTDTQYF
- TRBJ1-6 - TRBV7-9 12 TGTGCCAGCAGCTTTTCAGATTCACCCCTCCACTTT CASSFSDSPLHF
TRBD1 TRBJ2-6 few TRBV6-2/TRBV6-3 18 TGTGCCAGCAGTTTTGACAGGGCGCGTATCTCTGGGGCCAACGTCCTGACTTTC CASSFDRARISGANVLTF
- TRBJ2-7 - TRBV29-1 11 TGCAGCTCAACCCAGGGTAACGAGCAGTACTTC CSSTQGNEQYF
TRBD1 TRBJ2-1 - TRBV20-1 11 TGCAGTGCCCTAGACAGGGGTGCTCAGTTCTTC CSALDRGAQFF
- TRBJ1-2 - TRBV6-6 15 TGTGCCAGCAGAAGGCACAGGGAGATTGTTTATGGCTACACCTTC CASRRHREIVYGYTF
- TRBJ2-3 - TRBV20-1 14 TGCAGTGCTAGTCGTCCAGGGTTTGAAGATACGCAGTATTTT CSASRPGFEDTQYF
- TRBJ2-1 - TRBV29-1 11 TGCAGCGGAAGTCACAACAATGAGCAGTTCTTC CSGSHNNEQFF
TRBD2 TRBJ2-7 - TRBV2 16 TGTGCCAGCAGGGGACTAGCGGGGGCCTCATCCTACGAGCAGTACTTC CASRGLAGASSYEQYF
TRBD2 TRBJ2-7 few TRBV7-2 14 TGTGCCAGCAGACAAGCGGGGAAGGATAACGAGCAGTACTTC CASRQAGKDNEQYF
- TRBJ2-1 few TRBV29-1 10 TGCAGCGTTGCGGAGACAGAGCAGTTCTTC CSVAETEQFF
- TRBJ2-1 - TRBV5-1 14 TGCGCCAGCAGCTTCGGCAGTCCCGTAGATGAGCAGTTCTTC CASSFGSPVDEQFF
- TRBJ2-3 few TRBV4-2 15 TGTGCCAGCAGCCAAGGGGCGGATAGCACAGATACGCAGTATTTT CASSQGADSTDTQYF
- TRBJ2-1 - TRBV4-1 13 TGCGCCAGCAGCCAGAGGGTGGGCGATGAGCAGTTCTTC CASSQRVGDEQFF
TRBD1 TRBJ2-5 - TRBV20-1 15 TGCAGTGCTAGAGTTCGGACAGGGGTGTGGGAGACCCAGTACTTC CSARVRTGVWETQYF
TRBD2 TRBJ2-1 - TRBV12-3/TRBV12-4 13 TGTGCCAGCAAAGCGGGAGGCTACAATGAGCAGTTCTTC CASKAGGYNEQFF
- TRBJ1-2 few TRBV29-1 15 TGCAGCGTTGATCGAGACAGCCTCAATAACTATGGCTACACCTTC CSVDRDSLNNYGYTF
- TRBJ2-1 - TRBV5-1 15 TGCGCCAGCAGCGCGGGCGGGGGCCATAACAATGAGCAGTTCTTC CASSAGGGHNNEQFF
TRBD1 TRBJ1-4 once TRBV5-1 14 TGCGCCAGCAGCCGGGACAGTACTAATGAAAAACTGTTTTTT CASSRDSTNEKLFF
TRBD2 TRBJ2-3 - TRBV20-1 13 TGCAGTGCTAGAAGAACTAGCGCAGATACGCAGTATTTT CSARRTSADTQYF
- TRBJ1-5 - TRBV3-1 13 TGTGCCAGCAGCCAAGGACACAGTCAGCCCCAGCATTTT CASSQGHSQPQHF
- TRBJ2-3 few TRBV2 20 TGTGCCAGCAGTGAATGGTCGATCTTGTCTGGGGGGGGGCCGTCAGATACGCAGTATTTT CASSEWSILSGGGPSDTQYF
TRBD1 TRBJ2-3 - TRBV5-1 15 TGCGCCAGCAGCTATTCGGACAGGGGAATAGATATGCAGTATTTT CASSYSDRGIDMQYF
- TRBJ2-7 few TRBV6-2/TRBV6-3 11 TGTGCCGGAGGGGGTACCTACGAGCAGTACTTC CAGGGTYEQYF
- TRBJ2-6 - TRBV7-2 17 TGTGCCAGCAGCTTGGGAGGCATCCTCTCTGGGGCCAACGTCCTGACTTTC CASSLGGILSGANVLTF
TRBD2 TRBJ2-4 - TRBV4-1 22 TGCGCCAGCAGCCAAGCGATGAGTAAACTAGCGGGGGGGCTCCGGACCAAAAACATTCAGTACTTC CASSQAMSKLAGGLRTKNIQYF
- TRBJ1-2 - TRBV20-1 14 TGCAGTGCCTTGGACTTGGGGAACGGCTATGGCTACACCTTC CSALDLGNGYGYTF
TRBD2 TRBJ2-1 few TRBV20-1 15 TGCAGTGCTAGCCCCCCGCTAGCGGGGTACAATGAGCAGTTCTTC CSASPPLAGYNEQFF
TRBD2 TRBJ2-1 - TRBV11-2 15 TGTGCCAGCAGCTTCCCAGCGGGGGGAAATAGTGAGCAGTTCTTC CASSFPAGGNSEQFF
TRBD1 TRBJ2-3 - TRBV10-3 14 TGTGCCATCAGTGGTTGGACAGGGACAGATACGCAGTATTTT CAISGWTGTDTQYF
TRBD2 TRBJ2-5 - TRBV20-1 14 TGCAGTGCTAGGGCAGCGGGGGGACAAGAGACCCAGTACTTC CSARAAGGQETQYF
- TRBJ1-6 - TRBV2 16 TGTGCCAGCAGTGAAAGTCCCCCGGGAACTTTATCACCCCTCCACTTT CASSESPPGTLSPLHF
- TRBJ1-1 - TRBV25-1 13 TGTGCCAGCAGTGAGGAGGGGTGGACTGAAGCTTTCTTT CASSEEGWTEAFF
- TRBJ2-7 many TRBV29-1 12 TGCAGCGTTGAGGGGGAAGCCTACGAGCAGTACTTC CSVEGEAYEQYF
- TRBJ2-7 - TRBV6-2/TRBV6-3 16 TGTGCCAGCAGTTATTCTACTGGGCTTCTCTCCTACGAGCAGTACTTC CASSYSTGLLSYEQYF
TRBD1 TRBJ1-1 - TRBV7-9 15 TGTGCCAGCAGCCCAAAGCGGACAGGGGACACTGAAGCTTTCTTT CASSPKRTGDTEAFF
TRBD1 TRBJ1-2 - TRBV12-3/TRBV12-4 16 TGTGCCAGCAGTCCAATCGGACAGGGTATTAACTATGGCTACACCTTC CASSPIGQGINYGYTF
- TRBJ1-6 - TRBV30 15 TGTGCCTGGACGGGAGATTGGAGGAAAACTTCACCCCTCCACTTT CAWTGDWRKTSPLHF
- TRBJ2-1 - TRBV7-9 12 TGTGCCACCCCCGTCATTTACAATGAGCAGTTCTTC CATPVIYNEQFF
- TRBJ1-5 - TRBV20-1 16 TGCAGTGCTAGGGGGAGCAGACATATGGGCAATCAGCCCCAGCATTTT CSARGSRHMGNQPQHF
TRBD2 TRBJ2-3 few TRBV2 15 TGTGCCAGCAGAGAACTAGCGGGGGTCGCAGATACGCAGTATTTT CASRELAGVADTQYF
- TRBJ2-1 - TRBV7-9 17 TGTGCCAGCAGCACCCAGGGTGCCATTAGCTCCTACAATGAGCAGTTCTTC CASSTQGAISSYNEQFF
- TRBJ1-1 - TRBV10-3 13 TGTGCCATCAGTGAACAGGCTAACACTGAAGCTTTCTTT CAISEQANTEAFF
- TRBJ2-7 - TRBV4-3 16 TGCGCCAGCAGCCAAGACGGGGCTGCGTCCTCCTACGAGCAGTACTTC CASSQDGAASSYEQYF
TRBD2 TRBJ2-1 - TRBV4-1 18 TGCGCCAGCAGCCAAGATTCGGGAGGGAGGCCCCCTTACGATGAGCAGTTCTTC CASSQDSGGRPPYDEQFF
TRBD1 TRBJ2-5 - TRBV4-1 16 TGCGCCAGCAGCACCCGGGACAGAGAGTTGGGGGAGACCCAGTACTTC CASSTRDRELGETQYF
- TRBJ2-2 few TRBV7-2 14 TGTGCCAGCAGTCAACGGACTGTCACCGGGGAGCTGTTTTTT CASSQRTVTGELFF
- TRBJ1-2 few TRBV5-5 14 TGTGCCAGCAGCTCCGGGACGGTGGACTATGGCTACACCTTC CASSSGTVDYGYTF
TRBD1 TRBJ2-7 few TRBV28 14 TGTGCCAGCACAGGGACAGTTCAATCCTACGAGCAGTACTTC CASTGTVQSYEQYF
- TRBJ2-7 - TRBV28 14 TGTGCCAGCAGTTCGACTCTACTGGCGTACGAGCAGTACTTC CASSSTLLAYEQYF
- TRBJ2-5 - TRBV18 14 TGTGCCCGCTCACCACTGGGGGTAGGAGAGACCCAGTACTTC CARSPLGVGETQYF